Shown below are 12 T cell receptor beta chains from a single sample sequenced in a study of blood T cell repertoires in COVID-19. Measured with immunoSEQ multiplex PCR; TCRdb has only the in-frame clones, and not every one. The table has about 160,000 clones, over 80% seen once; the top ten hold 4.5% to 5%. The sample taken for sequencing was peripheral blood. The receptors originated from a man aged 25 to 40 with COVID-19, enrolled during active disease.

The rearrangement links TRBV3-1 (or the pseudogene TRBV3-2) to TRBJ1-5; D possibly corresponds to TRBD1 (5 bases). The germline V gene encodes CDR1 LGHDT and CDR2 YNNKEL (reference sequence). The CDR3 is 16 residues long. Trimming pared 2 bases from V and 2 bases from J, leaving 13 bases between. This CDR3 reads CASSQQGLHGNQPQHF. The CDR3 nucleotides read TGTGCCAGCAGCCAACAGGGTCTCCATGGCAATCAGCCCCAGCATTTT.

Worth noting for this clone: Other nucleotide sequences in the sample specify the same CDR3. V is TRBV9 and J is TRBJ2-3; 14 nucleotides align to TRBD2. The trim removed 0 bases at V and 6 bases at J, leaving 0 bases unmatched. There are 15 residues in the CDR3. CDR1 is SGDLS and CDR2 is YYNGEE in the germline V gene. CDR3 bases: TGTGCCAGCAGCGTAGGACTAGCGGGAGGGGATACGCAGTATTTT. Translation gives CASSVGLAGGDTQYF.

This clone was observed a single time. This rearrangement joins TRBV18 to TRBJ1-1, with a possible D match to TRBD1 (6 bases). V dropped 3 bases and J dropped 7 bases, with 15 bases sitting between them. The V gene's germline CDR1 is KGHSH and CDR2 LQKENI. The CDR3 loop spans 14 amino acids. CDR3 amino acids: CASSPDRDTREAFF. CDR3 DNA: TGTGCCAGCTCACCTGACCGGGACACCCGTGAAGCTTTCTTT.

This clone was observed a few times. The chain recombines TRBV3-1 (or the pseudogene TRBV3-2) with TRBJ1-2, with 8 bases fitting TRBD1. The CDR3 covers 17 residues. V was pared by 6 bases and J by 2 bases, with 14 bases of the junction left unmatched. Germline CDR1 reads LGHDT; CDR2 reads YNNKEL (reference sequence). DNA for the CDR3: TGTGCCAGCAGGTCAACCGGGACAGGAGCAAAAAACTATGGCTACACCTTC. Amino acid sequence: CASRSTGTGAKNYGYTF.

The chain has TRBV5-3 and TRBJ2-7; maybe TRBD2 (5 bases). TRBV5-3 is treated as an ORF (open reading frame) with a function not yet certain. V lost 3 bases and J 2 bases, leaving 15 bases between the germline ends. The CDR3 consists of 15 residues. This chain's CDR3 is CARSYRLRETYEQYF. CDR3 DNA: TGTGCCAGAAGCTACCGCCTTCGGGAAACCTACGAGCAGTACTTC.

The gene calls are TRBV6-2 or TRBV6-3 and TRBJ1-5; D uncertain. The CDR3 extends over 15 amino acids. Trimming pared 0 bases from V and 2 bases from J, leaving 8 bases between. CDR1 is MNHEY and CDR2 is SVGEGT in the germline V gene. The chain's CDR3 is CASSYSPGRNQPQHF. The CDR3, as DNA: TGTGCCAGCAGTTACTCGCCAGGTCGCAATCAGCCCCAGCATTTT.

The genes are TRBV18 and TRBJ1-1, with a weak D call TRBD1 (5 bases). The CDR3 spans 14 residues. Between the trimmed V and J ends, which lost 3 bases and 4 bases, there was a span of 12 bases. Per germline, CDR1 KGHSH and CDR2 LQKENI. The CDR3 sequence is CASSPGQGGTEAFF. For the CDR3, the DNA is TGTGCCAGCTCACCTGGGCAGGGCGGCACTGAAGCTTTCTTT.

The genes are TRBV5-1 and TRBJ1-1; TRBD1 matches 8 bases. The germline V gene has CDR1 SGHRS and CDR2 YFSETQ. CDR3 size: 16 residues. The V gene end was trimmed by 2 bases and the J gene end by 0 bases; junction bases not matched to a gene: 6. CDR3: CASSLLTGDMNTEAFF. DNA for the CDR3: TGCGCCAGCAGCTTATTGACAGGGGACATGAACACTGAAGCTTTCTTT.

The chain links TRBV6-5 to TRBJ2-7, with TRBD2 matching over 7 bases. The V segment lost 0 bases and the J segment 2 bases; nucleotides outside the gene matches: 7. Germline lookup yields CDR1 MNHEY and CDR2 SVGAGI. The CDR3 totals 16 residues. The chain's CDR3 is CASSYSTGGRTYEQYF. The DNA of the CDR3 is TGTGCCAGCAGTTACTCTACGGGGGGAAGGACCTACGAGCAGTACTTC.

The chain has TRBV6-5 and TRBJ2-7; TRBD1 is a possible D gene (6 bases). The length of the CDR3 is 14 residues. The ends were cut back, 5 bases at V and 3 bases at J, with 14 bases in the middle. CDR1 is MNHEY, CDR2 SVGAGI, per germline. The CDR3 loop reads CASSKNRDNYEQYF. The CDR3 bases are TGTGCCAGCAGTAAAAACAGGGATAACTACGAGCAGTACTTC.

The chain employs TRBV18 and TRBJ1-1, with 7 bases identical to TRBD1. The CDR3 sequence is 17 residues long. Germline CDR1 and CDR2: KGHSH and LQKENI. Germline trimming cut 6 bases from V and 4 bases from J; bases unmatched to any gene: 17. CDR3 nucleotide sequence: TGTGCCAGCTCTACCAGGGGCAGGGGGGTAGTAAGCACTGAAGCTTTCTTT. This sequence encodes CASSTRGRGVVSTEAFF.

The gene calls are TRBV2 and TRBJ1-5; 9 nucleotides line up with TRBD1. CDR3 length: 14 residues. J was trimmed by 4 bases and V by 4 bases; bases with no gene match: 2. Per germline, CDR1 SNHLY and CDR2 FYNNEI. CDR3 sequence (DNA): TGTGCCAGCAGTGGCGGACAGGGGAATCAGCCCCAGCATTTT. This codes for CASSGGQGNQPQHF.